This T cell receptor (beta chain) stems from a study of blood T cell repertoires in COVID-19. Study context: In each case, the material was cDNA or gDNA derived from T cells, B-cell-depleted T cells, or PBMCs.

The study drew participants aged about 18 to 89 years from some 23 US areas. Assignment of participants to cohorts was predicated upon participant-reported clinical history. Authors' methods: Cell counts per sample came from amplifying reference gene primers. TCRdb's table, derived via immunoSEQ multiplex PCR, lists solely in-frame clones and lacks some. Clone size and V and J calls were adopted from that table, with D and trimming inferred from the DNA. Among 170,000 or so clones listed, roughly 90% were seen once. Specimen: PBMCs or T cells enriched from blood (not recorded which). The source of this sequence is a woman aged 50 to 60 who had recovered from COVID-19.

CDR3 residues: CASSARQGANYGYTF. CDR3 nucleotides: TGTGCCAGCAGCGCTCGACAGGGCGCTAACTATGGCTACACCTTC. The V and J genes are TRBV3-1 (or the pseudogene TRBV3-2) and TRBJ1-2; TRBD1 agrees at 7 bases. CDR3 size: 15 residues. Germline V gene sequence: CDR1 LGHDT, CDR2 YNNKEL (reference sequence). Trimming cost V 5 bases and J 0 bases; bases outside gene matches: 6.